Below, 30 T cell receptor beta chains from the same sample are listed, as sequenced in a study of Graves' ophthalmopathy and Graves' hyperthyroidism. TCR beta CDR3 amplification used RNA transcripts. RT-PCR with HTBI primers came first, then second-round multiplex PCR. TCRdb called the multiplex PCR reads again in MiXCR, with one record for every CDR3 protein. Among approximately 210,000 distinct CDR3 sequences listed, under 30% were seen once. Sequenced material: peripheral blood. These receptors originate from a man aged 45-60 years with Graves' ophthalmopathy.

Ten or more counts support this clonotype. The chain links TRBV28 to TRBJ1-5; D is uncertain. This CDR3 is 16 amino acids long. Germline CDR1 reads MDHEN; CDR2 reads SYDVKM. With 2 bases removed from V and 4 bases from J, the gap between germline ends came to 15 bases. CDR3 sequence reads: CASSLIDGSGNQPQHF. The DNA of the CDR3 is TGTGCCAGCAGTTTAATCGACGGCAGCGGGAATCAGCCCCAGCATTTT.

This clonotype has a count of ten or more. The gene calls are TRBV6-5 and TRBJ2-5; unclear D gene. The CDR3 covers 13 residues. Trimming removed 1 base from V and 4 bases from J, with 7 bases in between. Germline V CDR1 and CDR2: MNHEY, SVGAGI. The CDR3 sequence: CASSYWARETQYF. CDR3 in DNA: TGTGCCAGCAGTTACTGGGCTAGAGAGACCCAGTACTTC.

This clonotype was found many times. The J gene is TRBJ2-7, the V gene TRBV4-2; 11 bases match TRBD2. Looked up from germline, CDR1 is LGHNA and CDR2 is YNFKEQ. V was pared by 4 bases and J by 8 bases, with 13 bases of the junction left unmatched. This CDR3 is 16 amino acids long. CDR3 nucleotide sequence: TGTGCCAGCAGCCCCCAAGGGACTAGCGGACAATTGCAGCAGTACTTC. It yields the protein CASSPQGTSGQLQQYF.

This clonotype was counted many times. The chain employs TRBV4-1 and TRBJ2-7; 7 bases line up with TRBD1. The CDR3 loop spans 15 amino acids. In germline, CDR1 is MGHRA, CDR2 YSYEKL. V dropped 1 base and J dropped 2; count of bases not matched to a gene: 5. This CDR3 is CASSQATGAPYEQYF. Written as DNA, the CDR3 is TGCGCCAGCAGCCAAGCTACAGGGGCCCCCTACGAGCAGTACTTC.

V usage is TRBV12-3 or TRBV12-4 and J usage is TRBJ2-7, with 7 nucleotides matching TRBD1. Trimming at V came to 3 bases and at J to 3 bases, leaving 14 bases not matched to a gene. The CDR3 totals 17 residues. CDR3 sequence (DNA): TGTGCCAGCAGTTTTCGGGGATCCGGGACAGCCGACTACGAGCAGTACTTC. Translation: CASSFRGSGTADYEQYF.

This clonotype was recorded at least ten times. V usage is TRBV20-1 and J usage is TRBJ1-1; D call uncertain. The CDR3 runs to 13 residues. V was shortened by 3 bases and J by 0 bases, with 8 bases between the two germline ends. Per the germline V gene, CDR1 is DFQATT and CDR2 is SNEGSKA (reference sequence). CDR3 region: CSARDGMNTEAFF. CDR3 nucleotides: TGCAGTGCTAGGGACGGTATGAACACTGAAGCTTTCTTT.

In this sample, this clonotype turned up many times. J is TRBJ2-7 and V is TRBV5-1, with 8 bases fitting TRBD2. Germline CDR1 and CDR2: SGHRS and YFSETQ. After removal of 0 bases from V and 0 bases from J, the junction contained 8 bases not matched to a gene. The CDR3 totals 17 residues. Here the CDR3 reads CASSLVLAGTSSYEQYF. Written as DNA, the CDR3 is TGCGCCAGCAGCTTGGTGTTAGCGGGGACGAGCTCCTACGAGCAGTACTTC.

This clonotype was counted at least ten times. The rearrangement joins TRBV28 to TRBJ2-7; 8 nucleotides agree with TRBD2. The CDR3 runs to 15 residues. The trim removed 6 bases at V and 2 bases at J, leaving 9 bases unmatched. Per germline, CDR1 MDHEN and CDR2 SYDVKM. This CDR3 is CASRTGTRGTYEQYF. CDR3 DNA: TGTGCCAGCAGGACGGGGACTAGGGGGACCTACGAGCAGTACTTC.

The V gene is TRBV24-1, the J gene TRBJ2-5; TRBD2 matches 9 bases. The CDR3 runs 17 residues. Trimming cost V 0 bases and J 3 bases; bases outside gene matches: 7. Germline CDR1 and CDR2: KGHDR and SFDVKD. Written as DNA, the CDR3 is TGTGCCACCAGTGATTTGCACGAGCGGGGGGAAAAAGAGACCCAGTACTTC. Its protein is CATSDLHERGEKETQYF.

The chain uses TRBV6-2 or TRBV6-3 and TRBJ1-6; D possibly corresponds to TRBD1 (5 bases). This CDR3 has 12 amino acids. CDR1 is MNHEY, CDR2 SVGEGT, per germline. The ends were cut back, 8 bases at V and 7 bases at J, with 9 bases in the middle. The CDR3 DNA follows: TGTGCCAGCGGGTACAGGAATTCACCCCTCCACTTT. Translating gives CASGYRNSPLHF.

This clonotype was found many times. The chain carries TRBV30 and TRBJ2-2; D gene ambiguous. This CDR3 spans 13 amino acids. The V gene's germline CDR1 is GTSNPN and CDR2 SVGIG (reference sequence). V was trimmed by 0 bases and J by 3 bases, leaving 5 bases between them. The DNA for the CDR3 is TGTGCCTGGAGTGTACGGGACACCGGGGAGCTGTTTTTT. It translates to CAWSVRDTGELFF.

This clonotype was recorded many times. The chain carries TRBV24-1 and TRBJ2-2; 13 bases map to TRBD2. The germline V gene encodes CDR1 KGHDR and CDR2 SFDVKD. The ends lost 4 bases at V and 2 bases at J; junction bases unmatched: 0. CDR3 length equals 16 residues. The CDR3 DNA reads as TGTGCCACCAGTGAGGGACTAGCGGGAAACACCGGGGAGCTGTTTTTT. Translation gives CATSEGLAGNTGELFF.

The table lists this clonotype with many counts. The rearrangement links TRBV12-3 or TRBV12-4 to TRBJ2-5; D is possibly TRBD1 or TRBD2 (5 bases each). The V gene lost 0 bases and the J gene lost 5 bases, with 10 bases spanning the gap. The CDR3 has 14 amino acids. The CDR3 DNA follows: TGTGCCAGCAGTTTAGCCTGGGACGAGGAGACCCAGTACTTC. Translating gives CASSLAWDEETQYF.

This clonotype was observed many times. J is TRBJ2-2 and V is TRBV27; no definite D call. Germline V CDR1 and CDR2: MNHEY, SMNVEV (reference sequence). V lost 5 bases and J 3 bases, leaving 4 bases between the germline ends. The CDR3 runs to 12 residues. As DNA, the CDR3 is TGTGCCAGCAGTCCCCACACCGGGGAGCTGTTTTTT. It encodes CASSPHTGELFF.

This clonotype was picked up many times. The gene calls are TRBV28 and TRBJ2-7; 7 bases align to TRBD1. CDR3 length equals 15 residues. The germline CDR1 and CDR2 sequences are MDHEN and SYDVKM. Trimming at V came to 4 bases and at J to 0 bases, leaving 6 bases not matched to a gene. Here the CDR3 DNA reads TGTGCCAGCAGTTCCCCAGGGGGTAGCTCCTACGAGCAGTACTTC. Protein sequence: CASSSPGGSSYEQYF.

This clonotype came up many times. This chain connects TRBV12-3 or TRBV12-4 to TRBJ2-2; 13 bases map to TRBD2. J lost 5 bases, V lost 4 bases, and 4 bases had no gene match. The length of the CDR3 is 16 residues. The CDR3 spells CASSSRLAGGTGELFF. As DNA, the CDR3 is TGTGCCAGCAGTTCCAGACTAGCGGGAGGAACCGGGGAGCTGTTTTTT.

This clonotype was recorded many times. The chain carries TRBV27 and TRBJ2-7; the D is unclear. V lost 4 bases and J 2 bases, leaving 12 bases between the germline ends. Germline loops: CDR1 MNHEY, CDR2 SMNVEV (reference sequence). There are 14 residues in the CDR3. The CDR3 region is CASSSSVEAYEQYF. CDR3 coding DNA: TGTGCCAGCAGTTCCTCCGTTGAGGCCTACGAGCAGTACTTC.

V and J are TRBV7-3 and TRBJ2-7; D tentatively reads TRBD1 or TRBD2 (5 bases each). V was shortened by 5 bases and J by 3 bases, with 14 bases between the two germline ends. The germline gives CDR1 SGHTA, CDR2 FQGTGA. The CDR3 runs to 14 residues. CDR3 sequence (DNA): TGTGCCAGCAGCCCAGCCGGGACGGACTACGAGCAGTACTTC. Translating gives CASSPAGTDYEQYF. Full variable domain (outside the CDR3, taken from reference TRBV7-3 and TRBJ2-7): GAGVSQTPSNKVTEKGKYVELRCDPISGHTALYWYRQSLGQGPEFLIYFQGTGAADDSGLPNDRFFAVRPEGSVSTLKIQRTERGDSAVYLCASSPAGTDYEQYFGPGTRLTVT.

This clonotype was seen ten or more times. The chain combines TRBV7-2 with TRBJ2-5; a possible D gene is TRBD2 (7 bases). This CDR3 comprises 17 residues. The V gene lost 2 bases and the J gene lost 1 base, with 17 bases spanning the gap. Germline V CDR1 and CDR2: SGHTA, FQGNSA. The CDR3 coding sequence is TGTGCCAGCAGCTTACCTCTGGGAGGGGGGGGCCAAGAGACCCAGTACTTC. Its protein product is CASSLPLGGGGQETQYF.

The CDR3 coding sequence is TGTGCCAGCAGGGGGGACGGGAACTACGAGCAGTACTTC. This codes for CASRGDGNYEQYF. This chain joins TRBV2 and TRBJ2-7; tentatively, D is TRBD1 or TRBD2 (5 bases each). Trimming took 6 bases from V and 3 from J, leaving 12 bases between them. The CDR3 consists of 13 residues. CDR1 is SNHLY and CDR2 is FYNNEI in the germline V gene.

This clonotype has ten or more counts. This sequence joins TRBV12-3 or TRBV12-4 and TRBJ2-7; D is unresolved. The V gene lost 3 bases and the J gene lost 6 bases, with 12 bases spanning the gap. The CDR3 is 13 amino acids. In nucleotides, the CDR3 is TGTGCCAGCAGTTTCGGCCAGGTTAGCGAGCAGTACTTC. Translating it yields CASSFGQVSEQYF.

The chain couples TRBV5-1 to TRBJ2-7; no firm D call. Trimming took off 4 bases at V and 5 bases at J, with 22 bases between the two ends. This CDR3 is built from 16 residues. CDR1 is SGHRS and CDR2 is YFSETQ in the germline V gene. The CDR3: CASSLALDQSVDEQYF. DNA of the CDR3: TGCGCCAGCAGCCTTGCCCTCGATCAATCGGTCGACGAGCAGTACTTC.

This clonotype was seen a few times. The CDR3 is CASSSMDRAYEQYF. The CDR3 DNA is TGTGCCAGCAGCTCGATGGACAGGGCCTACGAGCAGTACTTC. V usage is TRBV13 and J usage is TRBJ2-7, with 8 bases fitting TRBD1. Germline V gives CDR1 PRHDT, CDR2 FYEKMQ (reference sequence). The V segment lost 4 bases and the J segment 2 bases; nucleotides outside the gene matches: 4. The CDR3 has 14 amino acids.

V and J are TRBV6-2 or TRBV6-3 and TRBJ2-7, with D tentatively TRBD2 (5 bases). The germline gives CDR1 MNHEY, CDR2 SVGEGT. V was cut by 6 bases and J by 6 bases, with 12 bases left in between. The CDR3 contains 12 residues. The CDR3 spells CASSPGLAEQYF. The CDR3 DNA follows: TGTGCCAGCAGCCCAGGACTTGCCGAGCAGTACTTC.

This clonotype was counted ten times or more. This chain uses TRBV28 with TRBJ2-7; TRBD2 aligns across 9 bases. This CDR3 region has 16 residues. Germline V gene sequence: CDR1 MDHEN, CDR2 SYDVKM. Trimming at V came to 5 bases and at J to 1 base, leaving 9 bases not matched to a gene. The CDR3 spells CASSPQVAGASYEQYF. The CDR3 region has the DNA TGTGCCAGCAGTCCGCAGGTAGCGGGAGCTTCCTACGAGCAGTACTTC.

The V and J genes are TRBV18 and TRBJ1-6, with D tentatively TRBD1 (5 bases). CDR3 length: 13 amino acids. The germline V and J ends were trimmed by 3 bases and 6 bases, with 6 bases remaining between them. Germline loops: CDR1 KGHSH, CDR2 LQKENI. In DNA form, the CDR3 reads TGTGCCAGCTCACCGACAGCTAATTCACCCCTCCACTTT. Its protein is CASSPTANSPLHF.

This clonotype was detected many times. The V call is TRBV24-1, the J call TRBJ2-2; 7 nucleotides align to TRBD1. The germline V gene has CDR1 KGHDR and CDR2 SFDVKD. This CDR3 is 16 amino acids long. V was pared by 3 bases and J by 2 bases, with 5 bases of the junction left unmatched. DNA of the CDR3: TGTGCCACCAGTGATCCGAGACAGGGTAACACCGGGGAGCTGTTTTTT. It translates to CATSDPRQGNTGELFF.

The chain links TRBV19 to TRBJ1-2, with no clear D. Germline assignment: CDR1 LNHDA and CDR2 SQIVND (reference sequence). The CDR3 is made up of 13 amino acids. Trimming stripped 2 bases from V and 13 bases from J, with 17 bases between. CDR3 in amino acids: CASSIRSAQPFTF. In nucleotides, the CDR3 is TGTGCCAGTAGTATAAGAAGTGCTCAGCCGTTCACCTTC.

The chain joins TRBV6-1 to TRBJ2-7; D uncertain. CDR1 and CDR2 (germline): MNHNS, SASEGT. The CDR3 spans 12 residues. V lost 6 bases to trimming and J lost 5 bases, with 11 bases between them. CDR3: CASSSTVDEQYF. In nucleotides, the CDR3 is TGTGCCAGCAGCTCGACTGTGGACGAGCAGTACTTC.

This clonotype was seen at least ten times. This chain links TRBV27 with TRBJ2-7; D possibly corresponds to TRBD1 (6 bases). This CDR3 has 13 amino acids. Looked up from germline, CDR1 is MNHEY and CDR2 is SMNVEV (reference sequence). V was trimmed by 6 bases and J by 3 bases, leaving 12 bases between them. The CDR3 nucleotides are TGTGCCAGCAGCATGACAGGAGTCTACGAGCAGTACTTC. This translates into CASSMTGVYEQYF.